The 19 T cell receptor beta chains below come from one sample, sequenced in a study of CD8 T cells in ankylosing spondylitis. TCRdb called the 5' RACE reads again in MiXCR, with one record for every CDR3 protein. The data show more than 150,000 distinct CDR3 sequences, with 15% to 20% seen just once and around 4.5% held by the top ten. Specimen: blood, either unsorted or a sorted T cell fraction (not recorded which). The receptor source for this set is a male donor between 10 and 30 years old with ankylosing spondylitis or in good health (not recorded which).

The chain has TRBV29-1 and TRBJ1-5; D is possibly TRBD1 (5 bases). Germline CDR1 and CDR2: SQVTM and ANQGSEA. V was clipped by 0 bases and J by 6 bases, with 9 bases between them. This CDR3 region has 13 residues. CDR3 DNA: TGCAGCGTTGAAGACGGGGGAACTCAGCCCCAGCATTTT. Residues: CSVEDGGTQPQHF.

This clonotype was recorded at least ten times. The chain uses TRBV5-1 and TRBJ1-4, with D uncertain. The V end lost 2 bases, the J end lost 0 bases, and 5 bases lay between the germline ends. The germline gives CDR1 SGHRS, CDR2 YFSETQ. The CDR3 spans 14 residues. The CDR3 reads CASSLLATNEKLFF. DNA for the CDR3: TGCGCCAGCAGCTTACTAGCAACTAATGAAAAACTGTTTTTT.

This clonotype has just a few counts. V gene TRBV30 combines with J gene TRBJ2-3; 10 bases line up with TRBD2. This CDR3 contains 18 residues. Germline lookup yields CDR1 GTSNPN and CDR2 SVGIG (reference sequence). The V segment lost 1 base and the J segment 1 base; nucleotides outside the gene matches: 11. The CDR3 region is CAWSDPASGRTGTDTQYF. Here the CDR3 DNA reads TGTGCCTGGAGTGACCCAGCTAGCGGGAGAACGGGCACAGATACGCAGTATTTT.

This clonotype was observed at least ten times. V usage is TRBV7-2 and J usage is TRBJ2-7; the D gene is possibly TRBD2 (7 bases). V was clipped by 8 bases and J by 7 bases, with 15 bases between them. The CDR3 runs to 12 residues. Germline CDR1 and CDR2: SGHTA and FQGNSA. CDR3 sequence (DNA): TGTGCCAGCTCTCTCGGGGGGCAGGAGCAGTACTTC. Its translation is CASSLGGQEQYF. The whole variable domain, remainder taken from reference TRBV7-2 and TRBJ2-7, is GAGVSQSPSNKVTEKGKDVELRCDPISGHTALYWYRQSLGQGLEFLIYFQGNSAPDKSGLPSDRFSAERTGGSVSTLTIQRTQQEDSAVYLCASSLGGQEQYFGPGTRLTVT.

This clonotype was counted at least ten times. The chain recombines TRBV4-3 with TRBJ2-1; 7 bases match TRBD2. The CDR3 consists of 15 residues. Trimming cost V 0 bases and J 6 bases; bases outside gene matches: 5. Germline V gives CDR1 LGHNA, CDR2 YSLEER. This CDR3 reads CASSQDWASGNEQFF. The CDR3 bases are TGCGCCAGCAGCCAAGATTGGGCTAGCGGCAATGAGCAGTTCTTC.

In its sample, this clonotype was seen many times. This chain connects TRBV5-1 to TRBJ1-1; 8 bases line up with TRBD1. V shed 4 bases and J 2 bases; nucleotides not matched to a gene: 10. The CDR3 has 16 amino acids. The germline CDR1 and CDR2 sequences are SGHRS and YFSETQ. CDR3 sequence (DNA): TGCGCCAGCAGCCCGACCGGAGGACAGGGAAACACTGAAGCTTTCTTT. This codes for CASSPTGGQGNTEAFF.

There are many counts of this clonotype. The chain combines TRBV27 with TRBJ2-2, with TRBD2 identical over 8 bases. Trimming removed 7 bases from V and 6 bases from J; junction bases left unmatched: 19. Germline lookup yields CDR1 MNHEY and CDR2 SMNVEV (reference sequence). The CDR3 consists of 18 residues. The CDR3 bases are TGTGCCAGCACCACCATTTTGGAAATCAGCGGGAGCCCCGGGGAGCTGTTTTTT. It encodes CASTTILEISGSPGELFF.

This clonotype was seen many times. The CDR3 DNA follows: TGTGCCAGCAGTTTCGGGACCGGGGAGCTGTTTTTT. Translated, it gives CASSFGTGELFF. This sequence joins TRBV7-9 and TRBJ2-2; unclear D gene. Germline V gene sequence: CDR1 SEHNR, CDR2 FQNEAQ (reference sequence). The CDR3 runs 12 residues. The V end was cut by 6 bases, the J end by 5 bases, with 7 bases between.

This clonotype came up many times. The CDR3 here is CASSSQPTSGGAYEQYF. CDR3 nucleotides: TGTGCCAGCAGCTCCCAACCGACTAGCGGGGGTGCCTACGAGCAGTACTTC. The chain joins TRBV11-2 to TRBJ2-7; 12 bases fit TRBD2. Germline V gives CDR1 SGHAT, CDR2 FQNNGV. V shed 4 bases, J shed 2 bases, and the junction held 9 bases outside the gene matches. This CDR3 spans 17 amino acids. Full variable domain (outside the CDR3, taken from reference TRBV11-2 and TRBJ2-7): EAGVAQSPRYKIIEKRQSVAFWCNPISGHATLYWYQQILGQGPKLLIQFQNNGVVDDSQLPKDRFSAERLKGVDSTLKIQPAKLEDSAVYLCASSSQPTSGGAYEQYFGPGTRLTVT.

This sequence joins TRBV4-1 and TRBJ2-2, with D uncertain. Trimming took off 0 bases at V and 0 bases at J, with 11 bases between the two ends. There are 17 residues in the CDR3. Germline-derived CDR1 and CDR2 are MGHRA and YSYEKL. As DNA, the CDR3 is TGCGCCAGCAGCCAAGATACAGACTCTGCGAACACCGGGGAGCTGTTTTTT. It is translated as CASSQDTDSANTGELFF.

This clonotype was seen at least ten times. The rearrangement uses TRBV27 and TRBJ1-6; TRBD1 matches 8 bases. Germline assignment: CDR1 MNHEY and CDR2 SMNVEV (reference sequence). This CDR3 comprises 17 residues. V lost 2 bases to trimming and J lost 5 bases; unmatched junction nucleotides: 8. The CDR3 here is CASSLRTGTNDNSPLHF. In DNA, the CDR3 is TGTGCCAGCAGTTTACGGACAGGGACGAATGATAATTCACCCCTCCACTTT.

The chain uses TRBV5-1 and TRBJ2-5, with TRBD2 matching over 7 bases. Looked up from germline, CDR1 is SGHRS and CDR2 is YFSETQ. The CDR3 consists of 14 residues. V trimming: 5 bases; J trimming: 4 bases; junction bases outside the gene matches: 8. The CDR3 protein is CASRVSGNRETQYF. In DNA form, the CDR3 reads TGCGCCAGCAGAGTGAGCGGGAACCGAGAGACCCAGTACTTC.

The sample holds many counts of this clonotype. The CDR3 DNA is TGTGCCAGCACCAGGGGCGAGGTTAATGAGCAGTTCTTC. The encoded protein is CASTRGEVNEQFF. The gene calls are TRBV28 and TRBJ2-1; a possible D gene is TRBD1 (6 bases). This CDR3 comprises 13 residues. Germline assignment: CDR1 MDHEN and CDR2 SYDVKM. Trimming cost V 7 bases and J 7 bases, with 14 bases left between them.

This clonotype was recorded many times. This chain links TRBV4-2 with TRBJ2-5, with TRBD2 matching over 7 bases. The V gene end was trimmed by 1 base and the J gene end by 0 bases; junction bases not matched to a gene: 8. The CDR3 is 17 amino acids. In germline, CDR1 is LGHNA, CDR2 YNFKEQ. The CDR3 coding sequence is TGTGCCAGCAGCCAAGTTTTCAGCGGGGACTACCAAGAGACCCAGTACTTC. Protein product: CASSQVFSGDYQETQYF.

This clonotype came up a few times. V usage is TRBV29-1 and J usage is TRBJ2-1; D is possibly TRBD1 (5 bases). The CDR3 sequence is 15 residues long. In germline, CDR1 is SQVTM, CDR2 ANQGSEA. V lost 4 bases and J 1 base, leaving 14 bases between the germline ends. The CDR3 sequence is CSVGGLANSYNEQFF. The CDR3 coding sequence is TGCAGCGTTGGGGGCTTAGCCAATTCCTACAATGAGCAGTTCTTC.

CDR3 residues: CASSVAAGSYNEQFF. In DNA form, the CDR3 reads TGTGCCAGCAGCGTAGCAGCGGGCTCCTACAATGAGCAGTTCTTC. The J gene is TRBJ2-1, the V gene TRBV9, with a possible D match to TRBD2 (6 bases). V lost 0 bases to trimming and J lost 0 bases, with 7 bases between them. Germline V lookup: CDR1 SGDLS, CDR2 YYNGEE. This CDR3 spans 15 amino acids.

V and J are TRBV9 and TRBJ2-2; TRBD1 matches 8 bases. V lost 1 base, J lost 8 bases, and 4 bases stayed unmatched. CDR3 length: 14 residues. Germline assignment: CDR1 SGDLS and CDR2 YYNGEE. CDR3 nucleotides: TGTGCCAGCAGCGTAACAGGGGGGCTTGGGGAGCTGTTTTTT. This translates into CASSVTGGLGELFF.

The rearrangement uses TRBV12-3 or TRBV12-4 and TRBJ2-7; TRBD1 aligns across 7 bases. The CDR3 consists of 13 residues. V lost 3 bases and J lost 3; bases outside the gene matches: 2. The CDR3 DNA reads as TGTGCCAGCAGTTTGGGACAGCTCTACGAGCAGTACGTC. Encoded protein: CASSLGQLYEQYV.

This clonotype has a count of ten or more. The CDR3 DNA is TGTGCCAGCACCTCAGCCGCCTACGAGCAGTACTTC. Its translation is CASTSAAYEQYF. The chain links TRBV28 to TRBJ2-7; no firm D call. CDR1 is MDHEN and CDR2 is SYDVKM in the germline V gene. This CDR3 spans 12 amino acids. V shed 7 bases and J shed 2 bases, with 9 bases lying between them.